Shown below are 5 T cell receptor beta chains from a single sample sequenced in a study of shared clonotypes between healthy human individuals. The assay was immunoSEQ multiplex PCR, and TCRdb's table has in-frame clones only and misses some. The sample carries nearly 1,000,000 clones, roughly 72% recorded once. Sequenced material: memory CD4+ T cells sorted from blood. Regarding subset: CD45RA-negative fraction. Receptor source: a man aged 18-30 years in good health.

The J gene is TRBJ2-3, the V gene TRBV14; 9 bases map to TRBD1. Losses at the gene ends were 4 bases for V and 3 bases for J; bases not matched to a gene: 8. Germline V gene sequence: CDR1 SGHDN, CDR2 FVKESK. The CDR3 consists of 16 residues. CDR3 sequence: CASSLLPGQGTDTQYF. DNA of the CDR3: TGTGCCAGCAGCCTATTACCGGGACAGGGTACAGATACGCAGTATTTT. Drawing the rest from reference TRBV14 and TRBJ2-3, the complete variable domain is EAGVTQFPSHSVIEKGQTVTLRCDPISGHDNLYWYRRVMGKEIKFLLHFVKESKQDESGMPNNRFLAERTGGTYSTLKVQPAELEDSGVYFCASSLLPGQGTDTQYFGPGTRLTVL.

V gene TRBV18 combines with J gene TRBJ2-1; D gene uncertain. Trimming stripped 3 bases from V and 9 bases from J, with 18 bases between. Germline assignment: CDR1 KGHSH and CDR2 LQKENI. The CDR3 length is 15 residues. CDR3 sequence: CASSPSSLGNLEQFF. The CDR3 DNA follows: TGTGCCAGCTCACCTTCGTCCCTGGGTAACCTTGAGCAGTTCTTC. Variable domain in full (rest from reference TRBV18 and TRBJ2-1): NAGVMQNPRHLVRRRGQEARLRCSPMKGHSHVYWYRQLPEEGLKFMVYLQKENIIDESGMPKERFSAEFPKEGPSILRIQQVVRGDSAAYFCASSPSSLGNLEQFFGPGTRLTVL.

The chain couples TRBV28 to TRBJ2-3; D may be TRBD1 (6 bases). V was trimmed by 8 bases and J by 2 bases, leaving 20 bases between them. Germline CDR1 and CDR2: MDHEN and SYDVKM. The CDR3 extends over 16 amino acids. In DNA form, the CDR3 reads TGTGCCAGCCTTCCCCCAACAGGGATAGTCACAGATACGCAGTATTTT. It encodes CASLPPTGIVTDTQYF. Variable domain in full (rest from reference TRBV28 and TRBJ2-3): DVKVTQSSRYLVKRTGEKVFLECVQDMDHENMFWYRQDPGLGLRLIYFSYDVKMKEKGDIPEGYSVSREKKERFSLILESASTNQTSMYLCASLPPTGIVTDTQYFGPGTRLTVL.

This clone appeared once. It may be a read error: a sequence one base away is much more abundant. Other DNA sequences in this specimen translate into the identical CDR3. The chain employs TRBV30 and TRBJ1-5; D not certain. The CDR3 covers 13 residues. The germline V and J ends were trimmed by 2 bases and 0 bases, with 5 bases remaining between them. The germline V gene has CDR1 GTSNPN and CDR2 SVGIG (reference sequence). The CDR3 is CAWSRDSNQPQHF. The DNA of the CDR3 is TGTGCCTGGAGTCGTGATAGCAATCAGCCCCAGCATTTT.

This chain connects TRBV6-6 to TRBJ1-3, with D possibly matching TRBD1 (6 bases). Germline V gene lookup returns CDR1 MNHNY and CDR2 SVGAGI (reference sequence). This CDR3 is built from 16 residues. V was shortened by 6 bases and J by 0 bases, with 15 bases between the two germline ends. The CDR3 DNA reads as TGTGCCAGCAGCCTAAGACAGGAAGACTCTGGAAACACCATATATTTT. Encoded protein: CASSLRQEDSGNTIYF.